The 21 T cell receptor beta chains listed next were all sequenced from one sample in a study of T cell repertoires in ileal Crohn's disease (dated by TCRdb to about 2019). The library was produced with the immunoSEQ multiplex PCR assay. TCRdb's version of the immuneACCESS table is confined to in-frame rearrangements and falls short of the full clone set. An unresolved V gene accounts for under half of the shortfall where checked; the remainder is of unknown origin. This sample has about 4,300 clones in its table, and around 80% of those were observed once. The ten top clones hold more than 15% of the sample. Material: ileal tissue. Receptors originate from an adult with Crohn's disease.

The chain links TRBV5-4 to TRBJ2-7, with TRBD1 as a possible D gene (5 bases). This CDR3 contains 15 residues. Per germline, CDR1 SGHNT and CDR2 YYREEE (reference sequence). Deletions cut 0 bases from V and 5 bases from J, with 15 bases between. In DNA form, the CDR3 reads TGTGCCAGCAGCTTGGAGGCGGCAGGGCTCAACGAGCAGTACTTC. Translating gives CASSLEAAGLNEQYF.

This chain links TRBV6-5 with TRBJ2-5; tentative D call: TRBD2 (5 bases). Germline V CDR1 and CDR2: MNHEY, SVGAGI. V lost 4 bases to trimming and J lost 9 bases, with 9 bases between them. This CDR3 region has 11 residues. CDR3 DNA: TGTGCCAGCAGTTCCCCGCGGGCCCAGTACTTC. Translated: CASSSPRAQYF.

The chain couples TRBV10-3 to TRBJ2-2; 11 bases line up with TRBD2. Germline CDR1 ENHRY, CDR2 SYGVKD. This CDR3 comprises 17 residues. Germline trimming cut 6 bases from V and 1 base from J; bases unmatched to any gene: 7. The CDR3: CAISDTGLAVNTGELFF. In nucleotides, the CDR3 is TGTGCCATCAGCGATACGGGACTAGCGGTGAACACCGGGGAGCTGTTTTTT.

V gene TRBV5-1 combines with J gene TRBJ2-1; TRBD2 agrees at 10 bases. This CDR3 has 15 residues. The J segment lost 3 bases and the V segment lost 4 bases, leaving 4 bases of the junction unmatched. Germline CDR1 SGHRS, CDR2 YFSETQ. Here the CDR3 reads CASSPPSGSYNEQFF. CDR3 nucleotide sequence: TGCGCCAGCAGCCCCCCTAGCGGGAGCTACAATGAGCAGTTCTTC.

CDR3 in amino acids: CASSLEPDSYEQYF. The CDR3 DNA reads as TGTGCCAGCAGCTTAGAACCGGACAGCTACGAGCAGTACTTC. This chain connects TRBV7-8 to TRBJ2-7; TRBD1 is a possible D gene (6 bases). This CDR3 spans 14 amino acids. V lost 1 base and J lost 3, with 10 bases in between. The germline V gene has CDR1 SGHVS and CDR2 FQNEAQ.

The CDR3, as DNA: TGTGCCAGCAGCTCCCGACTAGCGGGAGGGCCGGGGAGAGATACGCAGTATTTT. It specifies CASSSRLAGGPGRDTQYF. The genes are TRBV11-3 and TRBJ2-3; TRBD2 agrees at 14 bases. This CDR3 is 18 amino acids long. J lost 5 bases, V lost 4 bases, and 11 bases had no gene match. Germline V gives CDR1 SGHNT, CDR2 YENEEA.

This sequence joins TRBV5-6 and TRBJ2-3; the D gene is possibly TRBD2 (6 bases). This CDR3 is built from 15 residues. CDR1 is SGHDT and CDR2 is YYEEEE in the germline V gene. Trimming took off 0 bases at V and 4 bases at J, with 12 bases between the two ends. DNA of the CDR3: TGTGCCAGCAGCTTGGGATCCGCGGGGTCAGATACGCAGTATTTT. Translated, it gives CASSLGSAGSDTQYF.

V is TRBV7-9 and J is TRBJ1-1, with no clear D. CDR1 is SEHNR, CDR2 FQNEAQ, per germline (reference sequence). This CDR3 is built from 15 residues. V was trimmed by 6 bases and J by 5 bases, leaving 19 bases between them. The CDR3 DNA is TGTGCCAGCAGACCAGAGGGCTACTACGAAACTGAAGCTTTCTTT. Translating it yields CASRPEGYYETEAFF. Based on the CDR3 plus reference TRBV7-9 and TRBJ1-1, the full variable domain is DTGVSQNPRHKITKRGQNVTFRCDPISEHNRLYWYRQTLGQGPEFLTYFQNEAQLEKSRLLSDRFSAERPKGSFSTLEIQRTEQGDSAMYLCASRPEGYYETEAFFGQGTRLTVV.

This chain's CDR3 is CASRGTGTNNSPLHF. In DNA form, the CDR3 reads TGTGCCAGCAGGGGGACGGGGACTAATAATTCACCCCTCCACTTT. The chain combines TRBV5-5 with TRBJ1-6, with D possibly being TRBD1 (5 bases). Germline V lookup: CDR1 SGHKS, CDR2 YYEKEE (reference sequence). There are 15 residues in the CDR3. Trimming shortened V by 5 bases and J by 5 bases, and 14 bases separated the two germline ends.

This clone was found a few times. The gene calls are TRBV7-3 and TRBJ2-4; 7 nucleotides line up with TRBD2. This CDR3 is 14 amino acids long. Trimming cost V 5 bases and J 9 bases; bases outside gene matches: 10. CDR1 and CDR2 from the germline V gene are SGHTA and FQGTGA. This CDR3 is CASSTSSSGGIQYF. CDR3 in DNA: TGTGCCAGCAGCACCTCCAGTTCGGGGGGCATTCAGTACTTC.

The chain uses TRBV29-1 and TRBJ1-1; a possible D gene is TRBD1 (5 bases). Per germline, CDR1 SQVTM and CDR2 ANQGSEA. The V end lost 4 bases, the J end lost 7 bases, and 13 bases lay between the germline ends. CDR3 length: 12 amino acids. This CDR3 reads CSVVQQVDEAFF. CDR3 DNA sequence: TGCAGCGTTGTACAACAGGTCGATGAAGCTTTCTTT. The full variable domain, in which reference TRBV29-1 and TRBJ1-1 provide the parts outside the CDR3, is SAVISQKPSRDICQRGTSLTIQCQVDSQVTMMFWYRQQPGQSLTLIATANQGSEATYESGFVIDKFPISRPNLTFSTLTVSNMSPEDSSIYLCSVVQQVDEAFFGQGTRLTVV.

The rearrangement joins TRBV6-6 to TRBJ2-5, with D possibly TRBD2 on 6 matching bases. The germline V and J ends were trimmed by 2 bases and 5 bases, with 12 bases remaining between them. This CDR3 is 14 amino acids long. Germline CDR1 is MNHNY and CDR2 is SVGAGI (reference sequence). The CDR3 DNA sequence: TGTGCCAGCAGTTACGGAGGGAGTGCGGAGACCCAGTACTTC. It is translated as CASSYGGSAETQYF.

The chain combines TRBV9 with TRBJ2-5, with a weak D call TRBD2 (6 bases). Germline values: CDR1 SGDLS, CDR2 YYNGEE. The germline V and J ends were trimmed by 3 bases and 2 bases, with 11 bases remaining between them. The CDR3 loop spans 14 amino acids. In DNA form, the CDR3 reads TGTGCCAGCAGCGGCGGGACTGATCAAGAGACCCAGTACTTC. It is translated as CASSGGTDQETQYF.

The rearrangement uses TRBV7-2 and TRBJ2-4; TRBD1 is a possible D gene (6 bases). Germline loops: CDR1 SGHTA, CDR2 FQGNSA. The CDR3 is 17 amino acids. The V end was cut by 5 bases, the J end by 2 bases, with 19 bases between. The CDR3 is CASSAPGTSYTKNIQYF. The CDR3 DNA is TGTGCCAGCAGCGCCCCCGGGACATCGTATACCAAAAACATTCAGTACTTC. Filled out from reference TRBV7-2 and TRBJ2-4, the complete variable domain reads GAGVSQSPSNKVTEKGKDVELRCDPISGHTALYWYRQSLGQGLEFLIYFQGNSAPDKSGLPSDRFSAERTGGSVSTLTIQRTQQEDSAVYLCASSAPGTSYTKNIQYFGAGTRLSVL.

This clone was detected a few times. The V and J genes are TRBV19 and TRBJ2-7; a possible D gene is TRBD2 (6 bases). This CDR3 region has 15 residues. V was trimmed by 4 bases and J by 1 base, leaving 14 bases between them. The V gene's germline CDR1 is LNHDA and CDR2 SQIVND (reference sequence). In DNA form, the CDR3 reads TGTGCCAGTAGTACGGGCCCGGGACTTTCCTACGAGCAGTACTTC. Its translation: CASSTGPGLSYEQYF.

The rearrangement links TRBV11-2 to TRBJ2-7; 8 nucleotides line up with TRBD2. The junction had 6 bases not matched to a gene; V was cut back by 1 base and J by 7 bases. CDR3 length: 14 amino acids. Germline V gives CDR1 SGHAT, CDR2 FQNNGV. Here the CDR3 reads CASSLVAGPREQYF. CDR3 nucleotide sequence: TGTGCCAGCAGCTTAGTAGCGGGACCGAGGGAGCAGTACTTC.

This sequence joins TRBV29-1 and TRBJ2-7; D may be TRBD1 (5 bases). This CDR3 is built from 11 residues. The V gene's germline CDR1 is SQVTM and CDR2 ANQGSEA. The germline V and J ends were trimmed by 4 bases and 2 bases, with 6 bases remaining between them. CDR3 nucleotide sequence: TGCAGCGTTGGGACAACCTACGAGCAGTACTTC. Its protein product is CSVGTTYEQYF.

J is TRBJ1-4 and V is TRBV4-1; D is uncertain. V was shortened by 5 bases and J by 0 bases, with 16 bases between the two germline ends. This CDR3 comprises 17 residues. Germline CDR1 is MGHRA and CDR2 is YSYEKL. CDR3 coding DNA: TGCGCCAGCAGCTCCCGGGAGAAACATGCAACTAATGAAAAACTGTTTTTT. Translation gives CASSSREKHATNEKLFF.

The CDR3 is CSAGTGGIKRDEQYF. CDR3 in DNA: TGCAGCGCCGGGACAGGGGGCATCAAACGGGACGAGCAGTACTTC. The V call is TRBV29-1, the J call TRBJ2-7, with 12 bases lining up with TRBD1. This CDR3 has 15 amino acids. Germline trimming cut 7 bases from V and 5 bases from J; bases unmatched to any gene: 12. The germline V gene has CDR1 SQVTM and CDR2 ANQGSEA.

This chain links TRBV4-2 with TRBJ2-7; 8 bases agree with TRBD2. The CDR3 totals 16 residues. Germline CDR1 reads LGHNA; CDR2 reads YNFKEQ. Trimming took 0 bases from V and 4 from J; bases not matched to a gene: 8. CDR3 region: CASSQDPGLGQYEQYF. In DNA form, the CDR3 reads TGTGCCAGCAGCCAAGATCCGGGACTAGGGCAGTACGAGCAGTACTTC.

V gene TRBV5-1 combines with J gene TRBJ2-3, with 12 bases that match TRBD2. This CDR3 region has 15 residues. Per germline, CDR1 SGHRS and CDR2 YFSETQ. V dropped 3 bases and J dropped 6; count of bases not matched to a gene: 5. This chain's CDR3 is CASSSTSGSSDTQYF. For the CDR3, the DNA is TGCGCCAGCAGCTCGACTAGCGGGAGTTCGGATACGCAGTATTTT.